The TCR beta chain under discussion was sequenced for a study of blood T cell repertoires in COVID-19. Overall study context: Material from acute and convalescent COVID-19 was sourced from the United States, Italy and Spain. PBMCs, B-cell-depleted T cells, or T cells provided the cDNA or gDNA that made up the material.

How the authors handled the data: Reference gene primers were amplified, and this amplification served to estimate nucleated cell counts. The method was immunoSEQ multiplex PCR; TCRdb's version includes in-frame clones alone and lacks a portion of them. For V, J and clone size, that table is used; D and trimming come from the DNA. This table holds roughly 100,000 clones, roughly 80% found once. The CDR3 length is 14 residues. Germline V gene sequence: CDR1 MNHEY, CDR2 SVGEGT. The V gene lost 6 bases and the J gene lost 3 bases, with 14 bases spanning the gap. This TCR was recovered from a woman aged 80 or over with active or convalescent COVID-19. Material: peripheral blood. The rearrangement links TRBV6-2 or TRBV6-3 to TRBJ1-1, with D possibly matching TRBD1 (6 bases). The CDR3 spells CASSLPGHHTEAFF. In DNA, the CDR3 is TGTGCCAGCAGCCTTCCGGGACACCACACTGAAGCTTTCTTT.